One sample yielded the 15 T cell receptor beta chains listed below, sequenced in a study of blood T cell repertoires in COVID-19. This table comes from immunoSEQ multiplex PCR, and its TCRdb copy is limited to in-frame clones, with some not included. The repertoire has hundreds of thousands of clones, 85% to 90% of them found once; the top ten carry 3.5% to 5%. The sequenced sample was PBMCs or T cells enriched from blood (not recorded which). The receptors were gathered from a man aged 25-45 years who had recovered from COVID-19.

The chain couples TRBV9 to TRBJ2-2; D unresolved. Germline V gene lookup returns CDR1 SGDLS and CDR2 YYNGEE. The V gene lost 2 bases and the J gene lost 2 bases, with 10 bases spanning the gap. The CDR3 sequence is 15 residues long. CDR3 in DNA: TGTGCCAGCAGCGTGAACGAGCGCAACACCGGGGAGCTGTTTTTT. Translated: CASSVNERNTGELFF.

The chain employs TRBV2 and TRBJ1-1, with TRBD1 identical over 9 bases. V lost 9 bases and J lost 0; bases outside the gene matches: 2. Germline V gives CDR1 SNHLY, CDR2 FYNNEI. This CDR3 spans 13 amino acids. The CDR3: CARGQGMNTEAFF. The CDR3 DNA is TGTGCCAGAGGACAGGGGATGAACACTGAAGCTTTCTTT.

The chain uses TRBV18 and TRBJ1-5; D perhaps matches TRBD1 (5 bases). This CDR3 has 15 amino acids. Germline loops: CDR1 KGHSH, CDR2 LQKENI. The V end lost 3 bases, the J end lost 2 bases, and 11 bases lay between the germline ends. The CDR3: CASSPGGEGNQPQHF. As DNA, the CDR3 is TGTGCCAGCTCACCTGGGGGGGAGGGCAATCAGCCCCAGCATTTT. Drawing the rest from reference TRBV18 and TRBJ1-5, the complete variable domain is NAGVMQNPRHLVRRRGQEARLRCSPMKGHSHVYWYRQLPEEGLKFMVYLQKENIIDESGMPKERFSAEFPKEGPSILRIQQVVRGDSAAYFCASSPGGEGNQPQHFGDGTRLSIL.

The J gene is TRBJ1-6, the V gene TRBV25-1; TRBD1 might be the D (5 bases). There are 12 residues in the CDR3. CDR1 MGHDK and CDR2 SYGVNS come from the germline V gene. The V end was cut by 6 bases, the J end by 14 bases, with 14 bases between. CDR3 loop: CASSFAGPALHF. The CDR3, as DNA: TGTGCCAGCAGCTTCGCGGGGCCTGCCCTCCACTTT.

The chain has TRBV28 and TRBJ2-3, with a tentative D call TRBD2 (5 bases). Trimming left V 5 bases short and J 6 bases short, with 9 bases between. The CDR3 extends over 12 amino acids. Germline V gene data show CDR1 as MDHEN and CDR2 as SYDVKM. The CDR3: CASSPTRDTQYF. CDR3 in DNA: TGTGCCAGCAGTCCCACTAGGGATACGCAGTATTTT.

CDR3 bases: TGCGCCAGCAGGGACACAGGGAGAACTAATGAAAAACTGTTTTTT. This encodes CASRDTGRTNEKLFF. This chain links TRBV4-1 with TRBJ1-4; D possibly corresponds to TRBD1 (6 bases). V lost 6 bases to trimming and J lost 1 base, with 12 bases between them. This CDR3 has 15 amino acids. Germline CDR1 and CDR2: MGHRA and YSYEKL.

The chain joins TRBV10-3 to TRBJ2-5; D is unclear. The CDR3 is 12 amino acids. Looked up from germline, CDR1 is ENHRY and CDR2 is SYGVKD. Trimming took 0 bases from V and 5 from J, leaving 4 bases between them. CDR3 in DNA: TGTGCCATCAGTGAGTCGGAGGAGACCCAGTACTTC. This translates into CAISESEETQYF.

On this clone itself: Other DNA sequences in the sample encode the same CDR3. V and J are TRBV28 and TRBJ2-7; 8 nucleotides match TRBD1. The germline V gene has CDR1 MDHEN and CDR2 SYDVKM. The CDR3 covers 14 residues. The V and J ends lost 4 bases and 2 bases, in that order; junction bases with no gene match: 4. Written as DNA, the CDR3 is TGTGCCAGCAGTTCCTACAGGGGGACCTACGAGCAGTACTTC. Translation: CASSSYRGTYEQYF.

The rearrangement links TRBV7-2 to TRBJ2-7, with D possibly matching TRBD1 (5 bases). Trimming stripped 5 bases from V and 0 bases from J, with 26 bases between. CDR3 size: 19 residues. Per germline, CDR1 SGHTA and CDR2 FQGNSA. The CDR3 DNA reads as TGTGCCAGCAGCACGAACAGGCACTCCTCTATTTTGACCTCCTACGAGCAGTACTTC. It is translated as CASSTNRHSSILTSYEQYF. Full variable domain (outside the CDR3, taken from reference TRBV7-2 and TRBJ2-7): GAGVSQSPSNKVTEKGKDVELRCDPISGHTALYWYRQSLGQGLEFLIYFQGNSAPDKSGLPSDRFSAERTGGSVSTLTIQRTQQEDSAVYLCASSTNRHSSILTSYEQYFGPGTRLTVT.

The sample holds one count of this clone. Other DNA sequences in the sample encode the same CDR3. This CDR3 reads CASSLGQGYEQYF. The CDR3 nucleotides read TGTGCCAGCAGTTTAGGACAGGGCTACGAGCAGTACTTC. V is TRBV12-3 or TRBV12-4 and J is TRBJ2-7; 7 bases match TRBD1. The CDR3 extends over 13 amino acids. The J segment lost 3 bases and the V segment lost 1 base, leaving 0 bases of the junction unmatched.

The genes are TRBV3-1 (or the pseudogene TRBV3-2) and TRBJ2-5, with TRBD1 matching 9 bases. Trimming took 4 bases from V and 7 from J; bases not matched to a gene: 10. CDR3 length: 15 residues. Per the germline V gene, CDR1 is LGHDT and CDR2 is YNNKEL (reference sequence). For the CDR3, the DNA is TGTGCCAGCAGCCGAGAAGGGGACAGGGCGGGGACCCAGTACTTC. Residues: CASSREGDRAGTQYF.

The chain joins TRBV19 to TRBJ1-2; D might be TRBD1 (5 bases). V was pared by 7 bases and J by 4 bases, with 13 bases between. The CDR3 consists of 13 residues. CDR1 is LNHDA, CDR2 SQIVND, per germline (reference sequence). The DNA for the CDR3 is TGTGCCAGTACCCCGAGCAGGGTCTATGGCTACACCTTC. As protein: CASTPSRVYGYTF.

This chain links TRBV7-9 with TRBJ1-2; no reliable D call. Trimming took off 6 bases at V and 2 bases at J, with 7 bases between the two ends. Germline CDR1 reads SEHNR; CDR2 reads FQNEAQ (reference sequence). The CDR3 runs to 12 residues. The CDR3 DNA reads TGTGCCAGCAGTCTAGACAACTATGGCTACACCTTC. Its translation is CASSLDNYGYTF.

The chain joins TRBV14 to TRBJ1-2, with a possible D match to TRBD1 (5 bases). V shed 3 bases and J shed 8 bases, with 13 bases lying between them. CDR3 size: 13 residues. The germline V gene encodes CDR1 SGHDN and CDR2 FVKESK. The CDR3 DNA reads TGTGCCAGCAGCCAGGGGAGGGACGGCGGCTACACCTTC. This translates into CASSQGRDGGYTF.

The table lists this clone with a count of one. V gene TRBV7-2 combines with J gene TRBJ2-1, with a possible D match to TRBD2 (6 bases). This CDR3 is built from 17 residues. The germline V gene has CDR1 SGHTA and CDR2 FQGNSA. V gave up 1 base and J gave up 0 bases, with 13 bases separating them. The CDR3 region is CASSLVGGRGSYNEQFF. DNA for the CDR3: TGTGCCAGCAGCTTAGTCGGGGGACGGGGCTCCTACAATGAGCAGTTCTTC.